This entry lists 10 T cell receptor beta chains sequenced from one sample in a study of blood T cell repertoires in COVID-19. Here immunoSEQ multiplex PCR was the method, and the copy in TCRdb shows in-frame clones only, minus some. The table shows approximately 100,000 clones, with around 84% occurring only once. The sequencing sample was made of peripheral blood. The receptor set was obtained from a human donor in a cohort sampled during active COVID-19.

The sample holds a few counts of this clone. The J gene is TRBJ1-3, the V gene TRBV28; D unresolved. Germline assignment: CDR1 MDHEN and CDR2 SYDVKM. Trimming cost V 2 bases and J 2 bases, with 7 bases left between them. This CDR3 contains 14 residues. This CDR3 reads CASSLTSPGNTIYF. CDR3 coding DNA: TGTGCCAGCAGTTTAACCAGTCCTGGAAACACCATATATTTT.

V gene TRBV6-5 combines with J gene TRBJ1-2; 9 positions agree with TRBD1. Trimming removed 4 bases from V and 4 bases from J; junction bases left unmatched: 1. From germline, CDR1 is MNHEY and CDR2 SVGAGI. The CDR3 runs to 13 residues. The DNA for the CDR3 is TGTGCCAGCAGTTGGGACAGGGCCTATGGCTACACCTTC. The encoded protein is CASSWDRAYGYTF.

The chain joins TRBV7-9 to TRBJ2-5; 9 bases are a match to TRBD2. Per the germline V gene, CDR1 is SEHNR and CDR2 is FQNEAQ (reference sequence). The CDR3 runs to 16 residues. V lost 5 bases to trimming and J lost 4 bases; unmatched junction nucleotides: 11. CDR3 sequence: CASSGGGARGSETQYF. Here the CDR3 DNA reads TGTGCCAGCAGCGGCGGGGGGGCCAGGGGTTCAGAGACCCAGTACTTC.

This clone was seen a single time. J is TRBJ1-1 and V is TRBV9, with 7 bases fitting TRBD1. The CDR3 has 15 amino acids. V was pared by 4 bases and J by 4 bases, with 10 bases of the junction left unmatched. Germline CDR1 is SGDLS and CDR2 is YYNGEE. The CDR3 protein is CASSPTGAGGTEAFF. The CDR3 DNA sequence: TGTGCCAGCAGCCCCACTGGGGCAGGGGGCACTGAAGCTTTCTTT.

This sequence joins TRBV6-1 and TRBJ2-7, with a possible D match to TRBD1 (5 bases). Germline V gene sequence: CDR1 MNHNS, CDR2 SASEGT. V was clipped by 3 bases and J by 7 bases, with 13 bases between them. The CDR3 totals 13 residues. CDR3 in DNA: TGTGCCAGCAGTGAGCAGGGATTCCGGGAGCAGTACTTC. Translating gives CASSEQGFREQYF.

The V gene is TRBV20-1, the J gene TRBJ1-2; TRBD1 might be the D (5 bases). The CDR3 covers 11 residues. The germline V and J ends were trimmed by 7 bases and 8 bases, with 14 bases remaining between them. Per germline, CDR1 DFQATT and CDR2 SNEGSKA (reference sequence). The DNA for the CDR3 is TGCAGTGTGACAGTTTATGACGGCTACACCTTC. Its protein is CSVTVYDGYTF.

The chain uses TRBV2 and TRBJ1-1; D call uncertain. Germline lookup yields CDR1 SNHLY and CDR2 FYNNEI. The CDR3 is made up of 11 amino acids. Deletions cut 5 bases from V and 3 bases from J, with 4 bases between. The CDR3 DNA is TGTGCCAGCAGTCCGTACACTGAAGCTTTCTTT. Translated, it gives CASSPYTEAFF.

The rearrangement uses TRBV28 and TRBJ2-7; 7 positions agree with TRBD2. Germline trimming cut 7 bases from V and 1 base from J; bases unmatched to any gene: 10. Per the germline V gene, CDR1 is MDHEN and CDR2 is SYDVKM. The CDR3 runs 15 residues. CDR3: CASTLSGEDSYEQYF. For the CDR3, the DNA is TGTGCCAGCACCCTCAGCGGGGAGGATTCCTACGAGCAGTACTTC.

This clone showed up many times. The V gene is TRBV5-1, the J gene TRBJ1-4; D is unresolved. Trimming left V 4 bases short and J 5 bases short, with 15 bases between. Germline V gene data show CDR1 as SGHRS and CDR2 as YFSETQ. The CDR3 loop spans 15 amino acids. CDR3 bases: TGCGCCAGCAGCCGTGACTCCTCCTTCAATGAAAAACTGTTTTTT. Protein sequence: CASSRDSSFNEKLFF.

This clone occurred a few times. V and J are TRBV6-6 and TRBJ1-1, with D unclear. CDR1 is MNHNY, CDR2 SVGAGI, per germline (reference sequence). The CDR3 length is 12 residues. With 6 bases removed from V and 8 bases from J, the gap between germline ends came to 13 bases. The CDR3 DNA reads TGTGCCAGCAGACAACTAGCCCCCGAAGCTTTCTTT. Translation gives CASRQLAPEAFF.